This T cell receptor (beta chain) was obtained from a study of cytomegalovirus exposure and HLA in healthy donors. For this clone: The antigen remains unidentified.

The V gene end was trimmed by 8 bases and the J gene end by 0 bases; junction bases not matched to a gene: 5. The CDR3 sequence is 14 residues long. Germline V lookup: CDR1 SNHLY, CDR2 FYNNEI. The PCR ran on 60 Vbeta and 13 Jbeta primers. Measured with immunoSEQ multiplex PCR; TCRdb has only the in-frame clones, and not every one. The sample lists 130,000 to 150,000 clones; over 70% were seen once. Notes on the study in general: Later analysis suggested links between common viral pathogens and several top significant clusters. The availability of immune exposure information extended only to CMV serostatus. Excluded: some indistinguishable V segments such as TRBV6-2 and TRBV6-3. The investigators catalogued 150 to 200 TCR beta chains as cytomegalovirus-associated.

The receptor comes from a male donor in good health and CMV-seronegative. This chain links TRBV2 with TRBJ2-7; TRBD2 matches at 9 bases. Sequenced material: PBMCs. CDR3 sequence (DNA): TGTGCCAGCCTACCGGGACTAGCCTCCTACGAGCAGTACTTC. The encoded protein is CASLPGLASYEQYF.